Detailed here is one TCR beta chain. The data were taken from a study of blood T cell repertoires in COVID-19. Measured with immunoSEQ multiplex PCR; TCRdb has only the in-frame clones, and not every one. The sample consists of about 190,000 clones, 78% of them appearing once. CDR3 length equals 15 residues. Germline V gene sequence: CDR1 LNHDA, CDR2 SQIVND (reference sequence). With 6 bases removed from V and 7 bases from J, the gap between germline ends came to 16 bases. The V and J genes are TRBV19 and TRBJ1-6, with D perhaps TRBD1 (5 bases). The sequenced sample was peripheral blood. The receptor was isolated from a woman of 80 years or more with active or convalescent COVID-19. For the CDR3, the DNA is TGTGCCAGTAGAACTACCGGGACTGCAAATTCACCCCTCCACTTT. It codes for CASRTTGTANSPLHF.